This T cell receptor (beta chain) was retrieved from a study of blood T cells in healthy people across ages. A sample-barcoded 5' primer and a J-beta primer mix were used in a second PCR of roughly 7 to 12 cycles. Every single cDNA molecule received a tag from a template-switch adaptor with 12 random nucleotides. TCRdb analysed the 5' RACE reads with MiXCR anew, one entry per CDR3 protein. Of 1.2 million to 1.5 million distinct CDR3 sequences in the sample, roughly 40% were seen once. Many counts were recorded for this clonotype. Deletions cut 5 bases from V and 7 bases from J, with 11 bases between. Germline-derived CDR1 and CDR2 are MNHEY and SVGAGI. The CDR3 runs 12 residues.

Sequencing was done on a sample of blood. The V call is TRBV6-5, the J call TRBJ1-1; D possibly corresponds to TRBD1 (5 bases). This receptor was taken from a woman aged 18-29 years in good health. The CDR3 region has the DNA TGTGCCAGCAGTCCAGGGTCGCTTGAAGCTTTCTTT. Protein product: CASSPGSLEAFF.